The 17 T cell receptor beta chains presented below share a single source sample, sequenced in a study of cytomegalovirus exposure and HLA in healthy donors. The primer mix had 60 Vbeta and 13 Jbeta primers. This table comes from immunoSEQ multiplex PCR, and its TCRdb copy is limited to in-frame clones, with some not included. The sample contains some 180,000 clones, 70% to 85% of which appear only once. Sequenced: PBMCs. Receptors originate from a girl under 10 years old in good health and CMV-seropositive.

The V call is TRBV5-5, the J call TRBJ2-7; 8 bases match TRBD1. V gave up 0 bases and J gave up 4 bases; unmatched junction bases: 12. Germline V gene sequence: CDR1 SGHKS, CDR2 YYEKEE (reference sequence). This CDR3 is 17 amino acids long. The CDR3, as DNA: TGTGCCAGCAGCTTGGGCCAGGGGGCAGGGGTAGGGTACGAGCAGTACTTC. Its protein is CASSLGQGAGVGYEQYF.

V is TRBV7-9 and J is TRBJ2-5, with 10 bases matching TRBD1. The DNA end is a closer match to TRBJ2-7, so the J assignment may be wrong. Germline CDR1 is SEHNR and CDR2 is FQNEAQ (reference sequence). The CDR3 runs to 17 residues. CDR3 nucleotides: TGTGCCAGCAGCCGTACCGGGGGGACAGGGGCCTCCTACGAGCAGTACTTC. Encoded protein: CASSRTGGTGASYEQYF.

The CDR3 spells CASTIAGGKYNEQFF. CDR3 DNA sequence: TGCGCCAGCACCATAGCGGGAGGGAAATACAATGAGCAGTTCTTC. The V call is TRBV5-1, the J call TRBJ2-1; 11 bases are shared with TRBD2. V was clipped by 6 bases and J by 4 bases; unmatched bases: 6. The CDR3 loop spans 15 amino acids. Germline CDR1 SGHRS, CDR2 YFSETQ.

This rearrangement joins TRBV6-1 to TRBJ2-7; perhaps TRBD2 as D (6 bases). The CDR3 runs to 18 residues. Trimming removed 3 bases at V and 2 bases at J, with 23 bases between. Germline CDR1 is MNHNS and CDR2 is SASEGT. The DNA of the CDR3 is TGTGCCAGCAGTGATCAGGCCCCGTGGGGGGAAGCAGCCTACGAGCAGTACTTC. It translates to CASSDQAPWGEAAYEQYF.

The rearrangement links TRBV4-2 to TRBJ2-1; 9 nucleotides match TRBD1. Germline CDR1 is LGHNA and CDR2 is YNFKEQ. Trimming at V came to 6 bases and at J to 4 bases, leaving 7 bases not matched to a gene. The CDR3 consists of 15 residues. Here the CDR3 reads CASSLGQGRYNEQFF. CDR3 nucleotide sequence: TGTGCCAGCAGTCTAGGACAGGGGCGATACAATGAGCAGTTCTTC.

This clone occurred once. The chain recombines TRBV4-1 with TRBJ2-5, with a possible D match to TRBD1 (5 bases). The J call may be mistaken, given a closer DNA end match to TRBJ2-7. The CDR3 totals 18 residues. Germline V gene lookup returns CDR1 MGHRA and CDR2 YSYEKL. The CDR3 region is CASSQGPIGPGQPYEQYF. CDR3 DNA sequence: TGCGCCAGCAGCCAAGGCCCAATTGGGCCAGGGCAACCCTACGAGCAGTACTTC.

V gene TRBV5-1 combines with J gene TRBJ1-6, with TRBD1 matching 10 bases. The V segment lost 0 bases and the J segment 7 bases; nucleotides outside the gene matches: 7. The CDR3 has 17 amino acids. Germline V gene lookup returns CDR1 SGHRS and CDR2 YFSETQ. DNA of the CDR3: TGCGCCAGCAGCTTGGGACAGGGGGCGCCGGCGAATTCACCCCTCCACTTT. Translating gives CASSLGQGAPANSPLHF.

The rearrangement joins TRBV5-4 to TRBJ1-2; TRBD1 agrees at 8 bases. Trimming cost V 4 bases and J 13 bases; bases outside gene matches: 15. This CDR3 is built from 14 residues. Germline V gives CDR1 SGHNT, CDR2 YYREEE (reference sequence). This CDR3 reads CASSLGQGSLASTF. As DNA, the CDR3 is TGTGCCAGCAGCCTTGGACAGGGTTCCTTGGCCAGCACCTTC.

This clone was seen once. The rearrangement uses TRBV12-5 and TRBJ2-1, with D possibly matching TRBD1 (5 bases). Germline values: CDR1 LGHNT, CDR2 FRNRAP. This CDR3 contains 14 residues. The V end was cut by 4 bases, the J end by 8 bases, with 15 bases between. The CDR3 DNA follows: TGTGCTAGTGGTTACGGCAGGGTTTCGCATGAGCAGTTCTTC. Amino acid sequence: CASGYGRVSHEQFF.

The chain links TRBV19 to TRBJ1-1, with D hard to call. This CDR3 has 15 amino acids. Deletions cut 1 base from V and 4 bases from J, with 13 bases between. CDR1 is LNHDA, CDR2 SQIVND, per germline (reference sequence). The CDR3 nucleotides read TGTGCCAGTAGTATAGCCGGGCGGGTGGGCACTGAAGCTTTCTTT. It is translated as CASSIAGRVGTEAFF.

CDR3 sequence reads: CASSSLDRVGYEQYF. The CDR3 coding sequence is TGTGCCAGCAGCAGTCTAGACAGGGTGGGCTACGAGCAGTACTTC. This sequence joins TRBV11-2 and TRBJ2-7, with 7 positions matching TRBD1. This CDR3 has 15 amino acids. Germline trimming cut 5 bases from V and 3 bases from J; bases unmatched to any gene: 10. Looked up from germline, CDR1 is SGHAT and CDR2 is FQNNGV.

The V and J genes are TRBV7-9 and TRBJ2-3; D may be TRBD2 (6 bases). The CDR3 runs to 15 residues. V lost 1 base to trimming and J lost 2 bases, with 10 bases between them. Germline V gene data show CDR1 as SEHNR and CDR2 as FQNEAQ (reference sequence). In DNA form, the CDR3 reads TGTGCCAGCAGCTTAGTTGGGGGGACCACAGATACGCAGTATTTT. Translating gives CASSLVGGTTDTQYF.

The chain links TRBV21-1 to TRBJ2-3; no DNA check was done on the table's D call, TRBD2. TRBV21-1 is labeled a pseudogene. This CDR3 has 20 amino acids. CDR3 in amino acids: CASSIGGLAGRTLHTDTQYF. The CDR3 DNA is TGTGCCAGCAGCATAGGGGGACTAGCGGGCCGCACACTGCACACAGATACGCAGTATTTT.

The J gene is TRBJ2-2, the V gene TRBV5-1; D possibly corresponds to TRBD1 (6 bases). Germline CDR1 reads SGHRS; CDR2 reads YFSETQ. The germline V and J ends were trimmed by 1 base and 8 bases, with 12 bases remaining between them. CDR3 length equals 14 residues. CDR3: CASSLQQGSGELFF. CDR3 bases: TGCGCCAGCAGCTTGCAACAGGGTAGTGGGGAGCTGTTTTTT.

This chain joins TRBV30 and TRBJ2-2, with 9 bases lining up with TRBD1. The CDR3 covers 14 residues. Unmatched junction bases numbered 10, after V lost 7 bases and J lost 7 bases. CDR1 and CDR2 from the germline V gene are GTSNPN and SVGIG (reference sequence). CDR3: CAFQSGTGIGELFF. CDR3 nucleotides: TGTGCCTTCCAATCCGGGACAGGGATCGGGGAGCTGTTTTTT.

This clone was seen once. V is TRBV9 and J is TRBJ2-3; 8 bases are a match to TRBD2. V trimming: 2 bases; J trimming: 4 bases; junction bases outside the gene matches: 6. This CDR3 is 15 amino acids long. The germline V gene has CDR1 SGDLS and CDR2 YYNGEE. The CDR3 DNA sequence: TGTGCCAGCAGCGTGGGACTAGTATTGGCAGATACGCAGTATTTT. It translates to CASSVGLVLADTQYF.

This chain links TRBV21-1 with TRBJ2-1; the table's D call TRBD1 went unverified against the DNA. TRBV21-1 is a recognized pseudogene. The CDR3 contains 13 residues. The CDR3: CASSKGTLYEQFF. Here the CDR3 DNA reads TGTGCCAGCAGCAAAGGGACACTATATGAGCAGTTCTTC.